This T cell receptor (beta chain) stems from a study of control samples from healthy donors and cancer patients. The germline V and J ends were trimmed by 7 bases and 0 bases, with 10 bases remaining between them. The CDR3 is 15 residues long. Germline loops: CDR1 SNHLY, CDR2 FYNNEI. Data came from immunoSEQ multiplex PCR; TCRdb stores just in-frame clones and leaves some out. The sample has around 130,000 clones, around 93% seen once. The sequencing sample was made of blood. This clonotype was obtained from a young man in good health. This chain uses TRBV2 with TRBJ1-6; perhaps TRBD1 as D (5 bases). Here the CDR3 reads CASKEGSSYNSPLHF. The CDR3 nucleotides are TGTGCCAGCAAAGAGGGGAGCTCCTATAATTCACCCCTCCACTTT.